This entry is about one TCR beta chain. Here immunoSEQ multiplex PCR was the method, and the copy in TCRdb shows in-frame clones only, minus some. The sample contains fewer than 80,000 clones, less than 90% of which appear only once. This entry comes from a study of Tregs in tolerant kidney transplant recipients. The CDR3 covers 14 residues. Germline V gives CDR1 SGHAT, CDR2 FQNNGV. The J segment lost 4 bases and the V segment lost 5 bases, leaving 3 bases of the junction unmatched. This material consisted of CD4+ T cells from blood, taken before the transplant. The clonotype comes from a human donor who received a combined kidney and bone marrow transplant. The J gene is TRBJ1-5, the V gene TRBV11-2; 9 nucleotides agree with TRBD1. In DNA form, the CDR3 reads TGTGCCAGCAGCCCGGACAGGGGTAATCAGCCCCAGCATTTT. It yields the protein CASSPDRGNQPQHF. Together with reference TRBV11-2 and TRBJ1-5, the CDR3 gives the full variable domain: EAGVAQSPRYKIIEKRQSVAFWCNPISGHATLYWYQQILGQGPKLLIQFQNNGVVDDSQLPKDRFSAERLKGVDSTLKIQPAKLEDSAVYLCASSPDRGNQPQHFGDGTRLSIL.